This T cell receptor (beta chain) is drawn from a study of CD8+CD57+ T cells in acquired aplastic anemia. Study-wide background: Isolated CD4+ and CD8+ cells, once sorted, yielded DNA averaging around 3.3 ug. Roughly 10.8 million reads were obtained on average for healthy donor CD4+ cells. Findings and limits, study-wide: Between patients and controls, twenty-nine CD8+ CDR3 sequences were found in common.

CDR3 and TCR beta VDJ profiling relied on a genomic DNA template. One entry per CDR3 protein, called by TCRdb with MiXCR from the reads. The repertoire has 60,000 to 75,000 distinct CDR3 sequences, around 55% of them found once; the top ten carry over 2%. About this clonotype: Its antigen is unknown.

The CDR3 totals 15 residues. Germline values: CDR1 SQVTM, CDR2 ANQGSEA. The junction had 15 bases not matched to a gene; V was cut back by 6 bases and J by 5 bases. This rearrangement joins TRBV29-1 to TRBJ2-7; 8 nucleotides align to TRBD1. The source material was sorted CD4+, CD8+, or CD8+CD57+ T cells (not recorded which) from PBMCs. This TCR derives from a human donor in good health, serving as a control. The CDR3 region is CSVLVGDRGSDEQYF. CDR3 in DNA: TGCAGCGTCCTTGTCGGAGACAGGGGATCGGACGAGCAGTACTTC.